This T cell receptor beta chain was documented in a study of radiotherapy plus CTLA-4 blockade in lung cancer. Whole-study context: Objective responses occurred in around 18% of patients; approximately 33% had disease control.

Clones were read by immunoSEQ multiplex PCR, and TCRdb kept only the in-frame ones, dropping some. This sample yields tens of thousands of clones, of which 78% are seen a single time; 7% to 8% belongs to the top ten. V lost 4 bases and J 3 bases, leaving 12 bases between the germline ends. The CDR3 spans 14 residues. Germline-derived CDR1 and CDR2 are ENHRY and SYGVKD. Comments on this clone: As yet, its antigen is unknown.

General study findings and limits: TCR clones from tumors expanded in blood after radiotherapy plus ipilimumab. Response was reportedly best predicted by early blood T cell clone dynamics, with interferon-beta.

CTLA-4 blockade using ipilimumab, together with focal radiation, was received by patients with chemo-refractory metastatic non-small-cell lung cancer. Sequencing used peripheral blood, obtained from a patient treated with radiotherapy plus ipilimumab. This receptor was obtained from a human donor with non-small cell lung cancer who had a complete response to radiotherapy plus ipilimumab. This rearrangement joins TRBV10-3 to TRBJ1-2; weak D call: TRBD1 (5 bases). CDR3 bases: TGTGCCATCAGTGCTCCAGGGACTGACTATGGCTACACCTTC. Translation gives CAISAPGTDYGYTF.